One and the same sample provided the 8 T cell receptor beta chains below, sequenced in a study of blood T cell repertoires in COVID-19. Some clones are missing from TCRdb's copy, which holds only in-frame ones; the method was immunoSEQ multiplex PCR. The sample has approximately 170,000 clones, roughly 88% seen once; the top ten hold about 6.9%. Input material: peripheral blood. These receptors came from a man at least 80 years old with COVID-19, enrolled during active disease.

CDR3 protein: CASSEGVRGEQYF. In nucleotides, the CDR3 is TGTGCCAGCAGTGAAGGGGTCAGAGGCGAGCAGTACTTC. V and J are TRBV6-1 and TRBJ2-7; D unresolved. CDR3 length: 13 residues. Trimming removed 1 base at V and 6 bases at J, with 10 bases between. Germline CDR1 MNHNS, CDR2 SASEGT.

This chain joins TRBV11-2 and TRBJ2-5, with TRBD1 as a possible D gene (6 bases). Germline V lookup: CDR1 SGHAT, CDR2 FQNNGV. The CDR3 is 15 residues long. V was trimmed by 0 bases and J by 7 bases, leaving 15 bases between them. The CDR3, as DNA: TGTGCCAGCAGCTTAGAAGGGGGAGCCCTGAGGACCCAGTACTTC. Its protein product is CASSLEGGALRTQYF. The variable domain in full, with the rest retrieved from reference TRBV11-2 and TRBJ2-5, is EAGVAQSPRYKIIEKRQSVAFWCNPISGHATLYWYQQILGQGPKLLIQFQNNGVVDDSQLPKDRFSAERLKGVDSTLKIQPAKLEDSAVYLCASSLEGGALRTQYFGPGTRLLVL.

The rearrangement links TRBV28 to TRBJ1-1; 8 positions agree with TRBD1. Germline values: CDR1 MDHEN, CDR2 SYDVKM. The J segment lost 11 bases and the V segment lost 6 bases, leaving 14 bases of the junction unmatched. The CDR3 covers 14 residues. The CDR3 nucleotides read TGTGCCAGCAGACCTTGGTCAGGGGGCGAGTACGCTTTCTTT. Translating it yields CASRPWSGGEYAFF.

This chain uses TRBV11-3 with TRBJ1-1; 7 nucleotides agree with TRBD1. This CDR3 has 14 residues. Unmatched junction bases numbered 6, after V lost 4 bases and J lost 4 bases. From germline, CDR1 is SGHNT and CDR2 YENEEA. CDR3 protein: CASSSQGWGTEAFF. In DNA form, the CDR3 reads TGTGCCAGCAGCTCACAGGGGTGGGGCACTGAAGCTTTCTTT.

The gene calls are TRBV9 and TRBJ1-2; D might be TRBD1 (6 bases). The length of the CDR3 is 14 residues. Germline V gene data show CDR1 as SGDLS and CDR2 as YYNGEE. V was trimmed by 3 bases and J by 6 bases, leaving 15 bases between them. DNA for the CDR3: TGTGCCAGCAGCGCCCCCCGGACAGACAATGGCTACACCTTC. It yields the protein CASSAPRTDNGYTF.

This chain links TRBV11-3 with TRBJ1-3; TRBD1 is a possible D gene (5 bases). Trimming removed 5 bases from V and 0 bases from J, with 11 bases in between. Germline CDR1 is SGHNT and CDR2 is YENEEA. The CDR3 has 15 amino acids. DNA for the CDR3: TGTGCCAGCAGCCCGGGGGAGAGCTCTGGAAACACCATATATTTT. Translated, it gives CASSPGESSGNTIYF.

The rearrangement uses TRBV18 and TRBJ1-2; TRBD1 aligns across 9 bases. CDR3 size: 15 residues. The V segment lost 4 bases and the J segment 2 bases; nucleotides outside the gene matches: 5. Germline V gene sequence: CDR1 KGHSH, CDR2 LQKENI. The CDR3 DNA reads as TGTGCCAGCTCACGGGGACAGGGTTCCAACTATGGCTACACCTTC. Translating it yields CASSRGQGSNYGYTF.

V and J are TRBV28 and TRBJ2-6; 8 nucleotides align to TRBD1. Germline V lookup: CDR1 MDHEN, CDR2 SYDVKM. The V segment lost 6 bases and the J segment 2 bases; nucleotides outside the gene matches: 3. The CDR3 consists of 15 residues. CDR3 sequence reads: CASRVTGAGANVLTF. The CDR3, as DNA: TGTGCCAGCAGGGTGACAGGGGCTGGGGCCAACGTCCTGACTTTC.